What follows describes a single T cell receptor (beta chain). The entry originates in a study of blood T cell repertoires in COVID-19. About the study: From T cells, B-cell-depleted T cells, or PBMCs came the material, which was cDNA or gDNA.

CDR1 and CDR2 (germline): KGHSH, LQKENI. The V gene end was trimmed by 4 bases and the J gene end by 9 bases; junction bases not matched to a gene: 11. This CDR3 spans 14 amino acids. Under the authors' procedure: Cell counts per sample came from amplifying reference gene primers. Here immunoSEQ multiplex PCR was the method, and the copy in TCRdb shows in-frame clones only, minus some. V, J and clone size were drawn from that table, and D and trimming were deduced from the DNA. Among approximately 70,000 clones listed, 87% were seen once. This chain connects TRBV18 to TRBJ2-7; 8 bases are a match to TRBD2. The material sequenced was peripheral blood. This receptor was identified in a woman in her forties or fifties with acute or convalescent COVID-19. For the CDR3, the DNA is TGTGCCAGCTCACGACGGGAGGGGACGCTGAGGCAGTACTTC. This translates into CASSRREGTLRQYF.